This T cell receptor beta chain stems from a study of CD8 T cells in Susac syndrome. This clonotype was observed a single time. Germline CDR1 MNHEY, CDR2 SVGAGI. The CDR3 consists of 13 residues. V was shortened by 2 bases and J by 2 bases, with 7 bases between the two germline ends. When the RNA was reverse transcribed, random hexamers were used with an input of about 0.5 to 1 ug. MiXCR, applied by TCRdb to the immunoSEQ multiplex PCR reads, yields one record per CDR3 protein. This sample has 100,000 or so distinct CDR3 sequences, with 80% to 95% found just once. The source is a human donor in good health. The chain employs TRBV6-5 and TRBJ2-7; D possibly corresponds to TRBD2 (5 bases). The sequencing sample was made of CD4+ T cells from PBMCs. CDR3 in amino acids: CASSYKRTYEQYF. The CDR3 DNA follows: TGTGCCAGCAGTTACAAGCGGACCTACGAGCAGTACTTC.